This TCR beta chain was observed in a study of OX40 agonist ivuxolimab in advanced cancers. Broader study findings: At 0.1 to 3.0 mg/kg, CD4+ and CD8+ blood T cells expanded clonally by week 6.

There are 17 residues in the CDR3. Per germline, CDR1 SEHNR and CDR2 FQNEAQ (reference sequence). Trimming left V 2 bases short and J 4 bases short, with 21 bases between. Assay used: immunoSEQ multiplex PCR; TCRdb lists only in-frame clones, some missing. The data show about 82,000 clones, almost 90% seen once. The sample holds a few counts of this clone. Its specificity is unknown. The sequenced sample was CD4+ or CD8+ T cells sorted from blood, obtained in a trial of the OX40 agonist ivuxolimab. The rearrangement joins TRBV7-9 to TRBJ2-7; possibly TRBD2 for D (5 bases). This receptor was obtained from an adult with an advanced solid tumor such as melanoma, head and neck, liver or kidney cancer. The CDR3 DNA reads as TGTGCCAGCAGCTTAAGTTGGAGCGGAGAGTCCCTTTACGAGCAGTACTTC. This sequence encodes CASSLSWSGESLYEQYF.